Included here is one TCR beta chain sequence, with context. Its specificity is not known. The sample belongs to a study of T-cell memory formation after mild COVID-19. Study-wide findings and caveats: Pre-infection memory contained some responding clones, which suggested that cross-reactive memory had joined.

V lost 5 bases and J 4 bases, leaving 12 bases between the germline ends. The CDR3 runs 13 residues. Germline V gives CDR1 SEHNR, CDR2 FQNEAQ (reference sequence). The TCR alpha and TCR beta cDNA libraries, bearing sample barcodes and UMIs, were generated by 5'RACE using constant-segment primers. TCRdb re-derived calls from the 5' RACE reads in MiXCR, one entry per CDR3 protein. Altogether roughly 14,000 distinct CDR3 sequences are present, about a fifth being singletons, with the ten largest covering 55% to 65%. Sequencing was carried out using PBMCs or a T cell subset sorted from them (not recorded which). This chain connects TRBV7-9 to TRBJ2-7; D remains unclear. This sequence originates from a man aged 18 to 29 who had mild COVID-19 (a few samples of this study predate the infection). Cell type and time point are not known. DNA of the CDR3: TGTGCCAGCAGCGCGGAAGTGCGGTACGAGCAGTACTTC. Protein sequence: CASSAEVRYEQYF. Complete variable domain (other parts from reference TRBV7-9 and TRBJ2-7): DTGVSQNPRHKITKRGQNVTFRCDPISEHNRLYWYRQTLGQGPEFLTYFQNEAQLEKSRLLSDRFSAERPKGSFSTLEIQRTEQGDSAMYLCASSAEVRYEQYFGPGTRLTVT.